These 16 T cell receptor beta chains originate from one sample sequenced in a study of blood T cell repertoires in COVID-19. The method was immunoSEQ multiplex PCR; TCRdb's version includes in-frame clones alone and lacks a portion of them. The data hold about 90,000 clones, with about nine tenths observed a single time. Sequencing was performed on peripheral blood. The origin of the receptors is a man in his forties or fifties with acute or convalescent COVID-19.

The V and J genes are TRBV3-1 (or the pseudogene TRBV3-2) and TRBJ2-7; possible D gene TRBD1, 5 bases. V lost 0 bases and J 4 bases, leaving 13 bases between the germline ends. The CDR3 extends over 15 amino acids. CDR1 is LGHDT and CDR2 is YNNKEL in the germline V gene (reference sequence). The CDR3 DNA sequence: TGTGCCAGCAGCCAAGAAGGGGTCTCCCGTTACGAGCAGTACTTC. Residues: CASSQEGVSRYEQYF.

This sequence joins TRBV13 and TRBJ2-5, with TRBD1 matching over 7 bases. The CDR3 has 15 residues. Losses at the gene ends were 5 bases for V and 3 bases for J; bases not matched to a gene: 9. Germline CDR1 and CDR2: PRHDT and FYEKMQ (reference sequence). The CDR3 DNA sequence: TGTGCCAGCAGCCCTCCGGGACAGCGAGAAGAGACCCAGTACTTC. Amino acid sequence: CASSPPGQREETQYF.

V usage is TRBV9 and J usage is TRBJ1-5; 7 nucleotides agree with TRBD1. The junction had 8 bases not matched to a gene; V was cut back by 4 bases and J by 7 bases. Germline assignment: CDR1 SGDLS and CDR2 YYNGEE. The CDR3 covers 14 residues. The CDR3 is CASSRQGFGQPQHF. The CDR3 region has the DNA TGTGCCAGCAGCAGACAGGGTTTTGGACAGCCCCAGCATTTT.

This clone turned up a few times. Within the sample, other DNA sequences also encode this same CDR3. V usage is TRBV19 and J usage is TRBJ1-3; D is ambiguous. Trimming stripped 1 base from V and 0 bases from J, with 10 bases between. Germline values: CDR1 LNHDA, CDR2 SQIVND (reference sequence). The length of the CDR3 is 16 residues. CDR3 residues: CASSIGGRRSGNTIYF. The CDR3 nucleotides read TGTGCCAGTAGTATAGGCGGCCGACGCTCTGGAAACACCATATATTTT.

The V call is TRBV5-6, the J call TRBJ2-1; 12 bases agree with TRBD1. With 0 bases clipped from V and 12 bases from J, the junction kept 10 bases outside the gene matches. This CDR3 comprises 16 residues. The germline gives CDR1 SGHDT, CDR2 YYEEEE. The CDR3 nucleotides read TGTGCCAGCAGCTTGGGAAACCGGGACAGGGGGCAGGGGCAGTTCTTC. Translated: CASSLGNRDRGQGQFF.

This chain joins TRBV5-1 and TRBJ1-5; 7 bases agree with TRBD1. This CDR3 comprises 15 residues. From germline, CDR1 is SGHRS and CDR2 YFSETQ. The V gene end was trimmed by 4 bases and the J gene end by 6 bases; junction bases not matched to a gene: 10. The CDR3 DNA reads as TGCGCCAGCAGCCTTGGCGGGACAGCCTTTCAGCCCCAGCATTTT. Protein product: CASSLGGTAFQPQHF.

This chain links TRBV6-5 with TRBJ2-2, with a tentative D call TRBD1 (6 bases). The CDR3 has 13 residues. Trimming cost V 7 bases and J 5 bases, with 11 bases left between them. CDR1 MNHEY and CDR2 SVGAGI come from the germline V gene. This CDR3 reads CASTPGVTGELFF. CDR3 nucleotides: TGTGCCAGCACTCCAGGGGTTACCGGGGAGCTGTTTTTT.

The CDR3 loop is CASSQVFSTLEQYF. In DNA form, the CDR3 reads TGTGCCAGCAGCCAAGTCTTTAGTACTCTCGAGCAGTACTTC. The chain carries TRBV14 and TRBJ2-7; D gene unclear. CDR3 length: 14 residues. CDR1 and CDR2 (germline): SGHDN, FVKESK. The V and J ends lost 1 base and 6 bases respectively, with 13 bases between them.

The chain carries TRBV19 and TRBJ2-1, with 8 bases that match TRBD2. This CDR3 has 16 amino acids. With 0 bases clipped from V and 2 bases from J, the junction kept 3 bases outside the gene matches. Germline CDR1 reads LNHDA; CDR2 reads SQIVND (reference sequence). CDR3 sequence reads: CASSIDGRGAYNEQFF. The CDR3 DNA reads as TGTGCCAGTAGTATAGATGGGCGGGGGGCCTACAATGAGCAGTTCTTC.

The J gene is TRBJ2-7, the V gene TRBV5-1, with 11 bases aligning to TRBD2. Germline-derived CDR1 and CDR2 are SGHRS and YFSETQ. Losses at the gene ends were 2 bases for V and 7 bases for J; bases not matched to a gene: 8. This CDR3 has 15 amino acids. This CDR3 is CASSFLAGGPGEQYF. The CDR3 DNA follows: TGCGCCAGCAGCTTCTTAGCGGGAGGGCCGGGAGAGCAGTACTTC.

V and J are TRBV11-3 and TRBJ1-1, with a possible D match to TRBD1 (6 bases). Germline V CDR1 and CDR2: SGHNT, YENEEA. CDR3 length: 15 amino acids. Trimming shortened V by 4 bases and J by 1 base, and 13 bases separated the two germline ends. CDR3 sequence (DNA): TGTGCCAGCAGCTCTCGGGACACCGGGAACACTGAAGCTTTCTTT. This codes for CASSSRDTGNTEAFF.

This clone was counted between two and nine times. This rearrangement joins TRBV21-1 to TRBJ2-2; the D call of TRBD2 is as the table states it, not checked on the DNA. TRBV21-1 is a recognized pseudogene. There are 13 residues in the CDR3. This CDR3 is CASRKGGTGELFF. The CDR3 coding sequence is TGTGCCAGCAGGAAGGGGGGGACCGGGGAGCTGTTTTTT.

This chain uses TRBV27 with TRBJ2-7; 7 bases align to TRBD1. CDR1 and CDR2 from the germline V gene are MNHEY and SMNVEV (reference sequence). After removal of 2 bases from V and 4 bases from J, the junction contained 5 bases not matched to a gene. The CDR3 runs 14 residues. The CDR3 nucleotides read TGTGCCAGCAGTTTACTGGAGACAGGGTACGAGCAGTACTTC. Protein product: CASSLLETGYEQYF.

V is TRBV5-6 and J is TRBJ2-2, with 8 bases that match TRBD2. The CDR3 extends over 17 amino acids. Germline loops: CDR1 SGHDT, CDR2 YYEEEE. Trimming took 3 bases from V and 4 from J; bases not matched to a gene: 11. For the CDR3, the DNA is TGTGCCAGCAGCTGGGGGCCTACTAGCGGTTCCACCGGGGAGCTGTTTTTT. It yields the protein CASSWGPTSGSTGELFF. The complete variable domain, with remaining parts taken from reference TRBV5-6 and TRBJ2-2, reads DAGVTQSPTHLIKTRGQQVTLRCSPKSGHDTVSWYQQALGQGPQFIFQYYEEEERQRGNFPDRFSGHQFPNYSSELNVNALLLGDSALYLCASSWGPTSGSTGELFFGEGSRLTVL.

The gene calls are TRBV19 and TRBJ1-5; 7 bases are shared with TRBD1. This CDR3 spans 15 amino acids. Germline trimming cut 4 bases from V and 0 bases from J; bases unmatched to any gene: 3. Germline values: CDR1 LNHDA, CDR2 SQIVND (reference sequence). In DNA form, the CDR3 reads TGTGCCAGTAGTACAACAGGGGATAGCAATCAGCCCCAGCATTTT. Amino acid sequence: CASSTTGDSNQPQHF.

V gene TRBV19 combines with J gene TRBJ2-7; 8 positions match TRBD1. J lost 5 bases, V lost 8 bases, and 17 bases had no gene match. The CDR3 is 16 amino acids. The V gene's germline CDR1 is LNHDA and CDR2 SQIVND (reference sequence). This CDR3 is CASSPRGRGRGDEQYF. For the CDR3, the DNA is TGTGCCAGTTCCCCTCGTGGCAGGGGGCGCGGAGACGAGCAGTACTTC.